The 15 T cell receptor beta chains reported below all come from one sample, sequenced in a study of regulatory T cells in long-lasting Graves disease. As for time point: newly diagnosed GD, antithyroid drugs for less than 3 months. The TCR library was made from RNA extracted from PBMCs. Through Arm-PCR of CDR3 regions and iRepertoire HTBI primers, TCR beta libraries were built. TCRdb analysed the multiplex PCR reads with MiXCR anew, one entry per CDR3 protein. The table shows 680,000 or so distinct CDR3 sequences, with about 16% occurring only once. These data are also associated with another study on T cells in Graves' hyperthyroidism and ophthalmopathy.

This material consisted of peripheral blood mononuclear cells (PBMCs), taken at new diagnosis, from a patient treated with antithyroid drugs. The receptors derive from a woman aged 30 to 39 with Graves disease.

For the CDR3, the DNA is TGTGCCAGCAGTTTGCCAGCGATCATTGGAAACACCATATATTTT. As protein: CASSLPAIIGNTIYF. The chain has TRBV28 and TRBJ1-3; D not certain. The CDR3 loop spans 15 amino acids. The germline gives CDR1 MDHEN, CDR2 SYDVKM. Trimming took 3 bases from V and 3 from J, leaving 12 bases between them.

In the case of this clonotype: This clone may be a read error of a much larger clone one base away. CDR3 residues: CASTLQGTDEKLFF. CDR3 coding DNA: TGTGCCAGCACCCTACAGGGCACTGATGAAAAACTGTTTTTT. This chain connects TRBV3-1 to TRBJ1-4; tentative D call: TRBD1 (6 bases). The CDR3 sequence is 14 residues long. The V end lost 7 bases, the J end lost 6 bases, and 15 bases lay between the germline ends. Germline V gene sequence: CDR1 LGHDT, CDR2 YNNKEL (reference sequence).

This clonotype was seen at least ten times. The chain links TRBV7-2 to TRBJ2-1; D not resolved. The CDR3 is 17 residues long. Deletions cut 3 bases from V and 7 bases from J, with 22 bases between. CDR1 is SGHTA, CDR2 FQGNSA, per germline. The CDR3 region has the DNA TGTGCCAGCAGCTTGGTACCCGGAGCTAGAAAATCGAATGAGCAGTTCTTC. Translation gives CASSLVPGARKSNEQFF.

This clonotype has ten or more counts. The V gene is TRBV27, the J gene TRBJ1-1; D is possibly TRBD1 (6 bases). CDR3 length equals 14 residues. V shed 5 bases and J shed 1 base, with 11 bases lying between them. CDR1 is MNHEY and CDR2 is SMNVEV in the germline V gene (reference sequence). CDR3 coding DNA: TGTGCCAGCAGTAAATGGACAGCGAACACTGAAGCTTTCTTT. As protein: CASSKWTANTEAFF.

This clonotype was observed many times. J is TRBJ2-3 and V is TRBV30; D unclear. CDR3 size: 12 residues. CDR1 GTSNPN and CDR2 SVGIG come from the germline V gene (reference sequence). V was shortened by 0 bases and J by 4 bases, with 5 bases between the two germline ends. CDR3 DNA sequence: TGTGCCTGGAGTGTAAGGGCAGATACGCAGTATTTT. Translating it yields CAWSVRADTQYF.

The rearrangement uses TRBV25-1 and TRBJ2-7; D call uncertain. Germline V lookup: CDR1 MGHDK, CDR2 SYGVNS. V was pared by 5 bases and J by 5 bases, with 10 bases between. The CDR3 spans 12 residues. The CDR3 nucleotides are TGTGCCAGCAGTCCCAAATGGGACGAGCAGTACTTC. As protein: CASSPKWDEQYF.

For this clonotype: A read error may explain this, as a much larger clone is one base away. The V call is TRBV7-3, the J call TRBJ1-5; possibly TRBD1 for D (5 bases). Germline CDR1 reads SGHTA; CDR2 reads FQGTGA. The CDR3 extends over 15 amino acids. The CDR3, as DNA: TGTACCAGCAGCTTCGCCCCAGGGAGCAATCAGCCCCAGCATTTT. Protein: CTSSFAPGSNQPQHF.

This clonotype was seen more than once but under ten times. The rearrangement joins TRBV18 to TRBJ2-7; TRBD2 might be the D (5 bases). The CDR3 is made up of 14 amino acids. Germline V CDR1 and CDR2: KGHSH, LQKENI. Between the trimmed V and J ends, which lost 2 bases and 3 bases, there was a span of 11 bases. The CDR3 loop reads CASSPAGKNYEQYF. CDR3 coding DNA: TGTGCCAGCTCACCAGCGGGTAAAAACTACGAGCAGTACTTC.

This clonotype was seen ten or more times. The chain links TRBV27 to TRBJ2-7; 7 positions agree with TRBD2. The CDR3 covers 15 residues. Germline CDR1 reads MNHEY; CDR2 reads SMNVEV (reference sequence). Germline trimming cut 5 bases from V and 1 base from J; bases unmatched to any gene: 8. The CDR3 DNA follows: TGTGCCAGCAGTGAAGCGGGACTCGTTTCCTACGAGCAGTACTTC. It codes for CASSEAGLVSYEQYF.

This clonotype was seen just once. This chain uses TRBV13 with TRBJ2-1; 9 positions match TRBD2. CDR1 and CDR2 (germline): PRHDT, FYEKMQ (reference sequence). This CDR3 spans 16 amino acids. V dropped 1 base and J dropped 5; count of bases not matched to a gene: 6. CDR3 sequence: CASSLVGGRVHNEQFF. As DNA, the CDR3 is TGTGCCAGCAGCTTAGTCGGCGGGAGGGTACACAATGAGCAGTTCTTC.

This clonotype occurred many times. This sequence joins TRBV7-3 and TRBJ2-1; 11 bases agree with TRBD2. This CDR3 is built from 15 residues. Germline V gene data show CDR1 as SGHTA and CDR2 as FQGTGA. Trimming cost V 7 bases and J 4 bases; bases outside gene matches: 6. This CDR3 is CASTLGTSGYNEQFF. The CDR3 DNA follows: TGTGCCAGCACCCTGGGGACTAGCGGATACAATGAGCAGTTCTTC.

The chain links TRBV3-1 to TRBJ2-7; D is uncertain. The germline V gene encodes CDR1 LGHDT and CDR2 YNNKEL (reference sequence). The CDR3 covers 14 residues. Trimming shortened V by 1 base and J by 5 bases, and 12 bases separated the two germline ends. CDR3 nucleotides: TGTGCCAGCAGCCAAGTTCCGGTAACTAACGAGCAGTACTTC. This codes for CASSQVPVTNEQYF.

The chain employs TRBV18 and TRBJ1-4; a weak D match, TRBD1 (5 bases). V was pared by 6 bases and J by 5 bases, with 13 bases between. The CDR3 runs 14 residues. CDR1 is KGHSH and CDR2 is LQKENI in the germline V gene. The CDR3 loop reads CASSAGAKNEKLFF. Written as DNA, the CDR3 is TGTGCCAGCTCGGCCGGGGCGAAGAATGAAAAACTGTTTTTT.

In this sample, this clonotype turned up a few times. V is TRBV19 and J is TRBJ2-4, with a tentative D call TRBD2 (6 bases). There are 15 residues in the CDR3. The V and J ends lost 3 bases and 4 bases respectively, with 13 bases between them. Per germline, CDR1 LNHDA and CDR2 SQIVND (reference sequence). The CDR3 region is CASSMRWREKNIQYF. Here the CDR3 DNA reads TGTGCCAGTAGTATGCGATGGAGGGAAAAAAACATTCAGTACTTC.

This clonotype was detected many times. The V gene is TRBV6-5, the J gene TRBJ2-1; TRBD2 matches at 9 bases. The V gene end was trimmed by 3 bases and the J gene end by 8 bases; junction bases not matched to a gene: 11. The CDR3 spans 16 residues. Germline CDR1 and CDR2: MNHEY and SVGAGI. The CDR3 bases are TGTGCCAGCAGTTATACTCGCGGGAGGGTGGGCGATGAGCAGTTCTTC. Its protein is CASSYTRGRVGDEQFF.